This TCR beta chain was profiled in a study of blood T cell repertoires in COVID-19. Study at large: Sites across the United States, Italy and Spain contributed samples from acute and convalescent COVID-19. From T cells, B-cell-depleted T cells, or PBMCs came the material, which was cDNA or gDNA.

In the original processing: Cell counts per sample came from amplifying reference gene primers. Clones were sequenced by immunoSEQ multiplex PCR, and TCRdb holds only the in-frame ones, with some missing. The DNA gave D and trimming, while V, J and clone size come from that table. The profile shows some 250,000 clones, 86% of them singletons. The CDR3 is made up of 14 amino acids. From germline, CDR1 is LNHDA and CDR2 SQIVND (reference sequence). V lost 4 bases, J lost 3 bases, and 10 bases lay in between. The sequenced sample consisted of peripheral blood. The chain carries TRBV19 and TRBJ1-5; D might be TRBD1 (6 bases). This receptor was identified in an older man with acute or convalescent COVID-19. CDR3 protein: CASSTDSFNQPQHF. In DNA form, the CDR3 reads TGTGCCAGTAGTACGGACAGCTTCAATCAGCCCCAGCATTTT. The variable domain in full, completed from reference TRBV19 and TRBJ1-5, reads DGGITQSPKYLFRKEGQNVTLSCEQNLNHDAMYWYRQDPGQGLRLIYYSQIVNDFQKGDIAEGYSVSREKKESFPLTVTSAQKNPTAFYLCASSTDSFNQPQHFGDGTRLSIL.